Listed below are T cell receptor beta chains from one sample, sequenced in a study of early T cells in non-severe SARS-CoV-2 infection. TCRdb reanalysed the 5' RACE reads using MiXCR and keeps one entry per CDR3 protein. The data show about 77,000 distinct CDR3 sequences, 7.5% to 10% seen once. Sample: whole blood. These receptors originate from an adult who was a healthcare worker with PCR-confirmed SARS-CoV-2 infection or an uninfected control (not recorded which). Both conserved end residues are part of each CDR3.

cdr3_length	v_call	j_call	cdr3_aa
14	TRBV10-3	TRBJ2-3	CAISENQAGATQYF
15	TRBV3-1	TRBJ2-1	CASSRLAGGQGEQFF
13	TRBV20-1	TRBJ1-5	CSASEHSNQPQHF
14	TRBV27	TRBJ1-2	CASGQRGGVYGYTF
14	TRBV19	TRBJ2-7	CASSIFAGAYEQYF
17	TRBV6-5	TRBJ2-3	CASRPMMGGGGPDTQYF
16	TRBV5-4	TRBJ2-1	CASSSSGTSGDNEQFF
14	TRBV30	TRBJ1-3	CAWSEGQSTNTIYF
11	TRBV30	TRBJ2-3	CAWSGRDTQYF
12	TRBV2	TRBJ2-2	CASRWNTGELFF
14	TRBV12-3/TRBV12-4	TRBJ2-3	CASSFRSMIDTQYF
10	TRBV2	TRBJ2-7	CASRYQEQYF
16	TRBV27	TRBJ2-2	CASSLYAGTNTGELFF
11	TRBV20-1	TRBJ2-7	CSARVAGEQYF
16	TRBV7-2	TRBJ2-3	CASSPRLAEVGNTQYF
13	TRBV12-3/TRBV12-4	TRBJ2-1	CASSFRRDDEQFF
16	TRBV10-2	TRBJ1-1	CATSDAGETLGTEAFF
16	TRBV18	TRBJ1-5	CASSPTARGDSQPQHF
18	TRBV12-5	TRBJ2-1	CASGLAPGSGHRDNEQFF
17	TRBV3-1	TRBJ2-5	CASSHRTAAGFRETQYF
15	TRBV2	TRBJ2-7	CASSPPSGSRREQYF
11	TRBV29-1	TRBJ1-4	CSVSQAGELFF
13	TRBV29-1	TRBJ2-7	CSATGQGAYEQYF
14	TRBV20-1	TRBJ2-5	CSATRTGRQETQYF
13	TRBV12-3/TRBV12-4	TRBJ1-1	CASVAGLNTEAFF
16	TRBV10-3	TRBJ2-3	CAISRGEGLGTDTQYF
15	TRBV4-1	TRBJ1-5	CASSQAGTGNQPQHF
15	TRBV12-3/TRBV12-4	TRBJ2-1	CASMGTGGLRGEQFF
13	TRBV28	TRBJ1-1	CASSPTGNPKAFF
15	TRBV2	TRBJ2-7	CASSEREFRINEQYF
14	TRBV10-3	TRBJ2-3	CAIAEGGITDTQYF
15	TRBV15	TRBJ2-3	CATSRDPAGTDTQYF
13	TRBV20-1	TRBJ2-1	CSAYNGLVYEQFF
14	TRBV10-2	TRBJ1-1	CASSEPTGIVEAFF
13	TRBV12-3/TRBV12-4	TRBJ2-2	CASSPPVSGELFF
14	TRBV6-6	TRBJ1-4	CATRLPGANEKLFF
14	TRBV7-3	TRBJ2-1	CASSLDPGSSEQFF
21	TRBV24-1	TRBJ2-6	CATSDPRQGEKTPSGANVLTF
15	TRBV7-2	TRBJ2-5	CASSLGKGPQETQYF
15	TRBV20-1	TRBJ1-6	CSAKGPRGYNSPLHF
16	TRBV7-2	TRBJ2-5	CASSLALGLAGGAQYF
13	TRBV18	TRBJ1-1	CASSPNRNPEAFF
15	TRBV5-5	TRBJ2-3	CASSPDGGLVDTQYF
14	TRBV7-2	TRBJ1-3	CASSFGGQGNTIYF
12	TRBV5-4	TRBJ2-7	CATGLAGDEQYF
12	TRBV5-4	TRBJ2-5	CASSRGEETQYF
15	TRBV7-9	TRBJ2-6	CASRKGGFGANVLTF
18	TRBV28	TRBJ2-3	CASSLSTGFGSFADTQYF
14	TRBV30	TRBJ2-3	CAWKGGRETDTQYF
17	TRBV9	TRBJ2-1	CASSVGGLAALHNEQFF
15	TRBV6-5	TRBJ1-4	CASSARDSGNEKLFF
20	TRBV7-9	TRBJ2-1	CASSSLAGTSGTRGSNEQFF
15	TRBV20-1	TRBJ2-7	CSASDPGLGFYEQYF
16	TRBV20-1	TRBJ1-5	CSARGPTDKSVQPQHF
13	TRBV7-2	TRBJ2-7	CASTLAGSNEQYF
11	TRBV20-1	TRBJ2-1	CSAKRYNEQFF
11	TRBV2	TRBJ2-7	CASINLGEQYF
12	TRBV20-1	TRBJ1-6	CSARRGRSPLHF
16	TRBV20-1	TRBJ2-7	CSASRSGTSGSYEQYF
14	TRBV7-2	TRBJ2-3	CASSLWVGTDTQYF